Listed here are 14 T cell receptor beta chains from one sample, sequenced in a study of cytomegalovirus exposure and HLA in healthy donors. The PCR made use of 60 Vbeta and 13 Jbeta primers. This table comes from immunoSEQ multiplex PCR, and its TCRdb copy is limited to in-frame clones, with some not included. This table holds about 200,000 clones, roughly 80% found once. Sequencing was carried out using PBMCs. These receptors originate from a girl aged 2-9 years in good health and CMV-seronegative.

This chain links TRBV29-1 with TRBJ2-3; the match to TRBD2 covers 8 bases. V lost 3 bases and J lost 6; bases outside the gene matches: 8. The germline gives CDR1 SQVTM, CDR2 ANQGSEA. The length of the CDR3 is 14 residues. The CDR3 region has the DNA TGCAGCGTTGACCCCAGACTAGCGTCCGATACGCAGTATTTT. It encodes CSVDPRLASDTQYF.

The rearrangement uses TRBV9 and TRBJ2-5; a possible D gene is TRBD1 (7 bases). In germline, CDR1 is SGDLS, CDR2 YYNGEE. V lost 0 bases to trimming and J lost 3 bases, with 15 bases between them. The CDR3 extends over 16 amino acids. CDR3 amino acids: CASSVAGGPSKETQYF. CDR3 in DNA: TGTGCCAGCAGCGTAGCAGGGGGGCCTTCGAAAGAGACCCAGTACTTC.

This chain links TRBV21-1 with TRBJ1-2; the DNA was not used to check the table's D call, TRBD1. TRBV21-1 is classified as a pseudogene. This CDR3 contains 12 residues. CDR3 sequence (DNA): TGTGCCAGTCAGGGTAGAGTAGATGGCTACACCTTC. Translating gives CASQGRVDGYTF.

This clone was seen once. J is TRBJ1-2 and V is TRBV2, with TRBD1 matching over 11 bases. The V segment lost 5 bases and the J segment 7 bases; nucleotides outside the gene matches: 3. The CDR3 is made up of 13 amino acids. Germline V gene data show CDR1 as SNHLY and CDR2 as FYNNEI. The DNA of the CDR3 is TGTGCCAGCAGTTGGACAGGGGGCTCTGGCTACACCTTC. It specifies CASSWTGGSGYTF. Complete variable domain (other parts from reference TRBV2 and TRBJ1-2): EPEVTQTPSHQVTQMGQEVILRCVPISNHLYFYWYRQILGQKVEFLVSFYNNEISEKSEIFDDQFSVERPDGSNFTLKIRSTKLEDSAMYFCASSWTGGSGYTFGSGTRLTVV.

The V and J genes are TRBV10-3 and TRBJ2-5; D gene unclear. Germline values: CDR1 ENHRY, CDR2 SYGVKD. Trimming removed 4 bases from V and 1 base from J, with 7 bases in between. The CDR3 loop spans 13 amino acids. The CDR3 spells CAISGYSQETQYF. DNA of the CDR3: TGTGCCATCAGTGGATACAGCCAAGAGACCCAGTACTTC.

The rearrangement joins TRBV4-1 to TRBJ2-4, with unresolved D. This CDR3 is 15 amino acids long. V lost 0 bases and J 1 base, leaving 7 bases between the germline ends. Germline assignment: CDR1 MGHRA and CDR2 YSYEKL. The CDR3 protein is CASSQDVRAKNIQYF. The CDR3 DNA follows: TGCGCCAGCAGCCAAGATGTCAGGGCCAAAAACATTCAGTACTTC.

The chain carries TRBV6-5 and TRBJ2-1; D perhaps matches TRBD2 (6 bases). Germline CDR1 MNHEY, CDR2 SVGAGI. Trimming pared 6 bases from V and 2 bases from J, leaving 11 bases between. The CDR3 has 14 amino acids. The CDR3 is CASSPSSAYNEQFF. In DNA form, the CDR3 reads TGTGCCAGCAGCCCCTCTAGCGCCTACAATGAGCAGTTCTTC.

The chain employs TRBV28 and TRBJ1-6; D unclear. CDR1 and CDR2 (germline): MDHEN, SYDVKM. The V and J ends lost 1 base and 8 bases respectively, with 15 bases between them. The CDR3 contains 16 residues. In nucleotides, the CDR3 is TGTGCCAGCAGTTTATCTACAGCAGCCAATTATTCACCCCTCCACTTT. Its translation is CASSLSTAANYSPLHF.

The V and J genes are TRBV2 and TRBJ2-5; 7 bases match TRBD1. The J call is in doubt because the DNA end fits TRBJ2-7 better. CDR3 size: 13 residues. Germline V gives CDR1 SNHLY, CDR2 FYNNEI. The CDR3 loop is CASRETGEYEQYF. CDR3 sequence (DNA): TGTGCCAGCAGAGAAACAGGGGAGTACGAGCAGTACTTC.

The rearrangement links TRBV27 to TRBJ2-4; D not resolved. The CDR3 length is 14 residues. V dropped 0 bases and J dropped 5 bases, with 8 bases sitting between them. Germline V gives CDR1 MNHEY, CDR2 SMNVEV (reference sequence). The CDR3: CASSLSPGQNIQYF. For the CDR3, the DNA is TGTGCCAGCAGTTTATCGCCTGGGCAAAACATTCAGTACTTC.

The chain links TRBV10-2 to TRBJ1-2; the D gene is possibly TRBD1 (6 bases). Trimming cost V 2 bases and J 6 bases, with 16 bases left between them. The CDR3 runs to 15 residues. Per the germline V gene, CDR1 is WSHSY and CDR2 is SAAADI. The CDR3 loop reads CASSERGSWVDGYTF. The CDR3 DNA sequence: TGCGCCAGCAGTGAGAGGGGGTCATGGGTGGATGGCTACACCTTC.

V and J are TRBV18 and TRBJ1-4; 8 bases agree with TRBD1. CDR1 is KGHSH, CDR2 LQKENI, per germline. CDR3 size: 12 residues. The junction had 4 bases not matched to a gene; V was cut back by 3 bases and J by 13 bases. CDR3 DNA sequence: TGTGCCAGCTCACCCGTGACAGGGGCACTGTTTTTT. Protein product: CASSPVTGALFF.

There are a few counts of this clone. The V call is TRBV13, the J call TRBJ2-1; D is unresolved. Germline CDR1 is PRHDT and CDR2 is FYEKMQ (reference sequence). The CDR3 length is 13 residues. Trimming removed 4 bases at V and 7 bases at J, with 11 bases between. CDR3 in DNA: TGTGCCAGCAGCTCCGGGTCCCAGAATGAGCAGTTCTTC. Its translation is CASSSGSQNEQFF.

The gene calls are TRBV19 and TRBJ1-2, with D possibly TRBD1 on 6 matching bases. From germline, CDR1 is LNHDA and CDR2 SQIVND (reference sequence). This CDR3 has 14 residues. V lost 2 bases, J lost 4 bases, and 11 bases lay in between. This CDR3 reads CASSIKQGPYGYTF. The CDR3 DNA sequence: TGTGCCAGTAGTATAAAACAGGGTCCCTATGGCTACACCTTC.